Listed here are 24 T cell receptor beta chains from one sample, sequenced in a study of cytomegalovirus exposure and HLA in healthy donors. PCR employed 60 Vbeta and 13 Jbeta primers. Profiled with immunoSEQ multiplex PCR; TCRdb holds only in-frame clones, not every one. Of about 220,000 clones in the sample, over 80% were seen once. The sample comprised PBMCs. The origin of the receptors is a man between 35 and 55 years old in good health and CMV-seropositive.

The gene calls are TRBV19 and TRBJ2-7; the match to TRBD2 covers 7 bases. V shed 3 bases and J 1 base; nucleotides not matched to a gene: 6. Germline V gene sequence: CDR1 LNHDA, CDR2 SQIVND (reference sequence). This CDR3 has 15 residues. In DNA, the CDR3 is TGTGCCAGTAGTATTTACGCTAGCGGATCCTACGAGCAGTACTTC. Protein product: CASSIYASGSYEQYF.

This clone appeared a single time. The chain combines TRBV5-8 with TRBJ1-5, with D uncertain. In germline, CDR1 is SGHTS, CDR2 YDEGEE. Trimming left V 4 bases short and J 1 base short, with 15 bases between. The CDR3 is 16 residues long. The DNA for the CDR3 is TGTGCCAGCAGCCCGCCGCATCCGGGGAGCAATCAGCCCCAGCATTTT. Translation: CASSPPHPGSNQPQHF.

The genes are TRBV30 and TRBJ2-3; 10 nucleotides agree with TRBD2. CDR1 is GTSNPN and CDR2 is SVGIG in the germline V gene (reference sequence). The ends lost 2 bases at V and 1 base at J; junction bases unmatched: 3. The CDR3 is 15 amino acids. CDR3 loop: CAWSRAGGGTDTQYF. CDR3 in DNA: TGTGCCTGGAGTAGAGCGGGAGGGGGCACAGATACGCAGTATTTT.

This clone was recorded a few times. The chain links TRBV30 to TRBJ2-7, with D maybe TRBD2 (5 bases). V was clipped by 5 bases and J by 2 bases, with 16 bases between them. The germline gives CDR1 GTSNPN, CDR2 SVGIG (reference sequence). The CDR3 is made up of 14 amino acids. CDR3 protein: CAWGDRGLPYEQYF. The CDR3 nucleotides read TGTGCCTGGGGCGACCGGGGTCTCCCCTACGAGCAGTACTTC.

The sample holds one count of this clone. CDR3 bases: TGTGCCAGCAGCGAGATCACAGATACGCAGTATTTT. Translated: CASSEITDTQYF. The chain combines TRBV5-4 with TRBJ2-3, with D hard to call. Trimming pared 4 bases from V and 2 bases from J, leaving 5 bases between. Germline V gene lookup returns CDR1 SGHNT and CDR2 YYREEE (reference sequence). CDR3 length: 12 residues.

The CDR3 region has the DNA TGTGCCAGCAGTTATCGGTGGACAGGAGGCACAGATACGCAGTATTTT. The encoded protein is CASSYRWTGGTDTQYF. The rearrangement joins TRBV6-6 to TRBJ2-3, with TRBD1 matching over 7 bases. V was pared by 3 bases and J by 1 base, with 7 bases of the junction left unmatched. CDR1 and CDR2 (germline): MNHNY, SVGAGI (reference sequence). The CDR3 contains 16 residues.

J is TRBJ1-2 and V is TRBV4-2, with D maybe TRBD1 (5 bases). Germline values: CDR1 LGHNA, CDR2 YNFKEQ. Trimming removed 0 bases at V and 4 bases at J, with 9 bases between. The CDR3 spans 14 residues. CDR3: CASSQDRTLYGYTF. DNA of the CDR3: TGTGCCAGCAGCCAAGATCGGACACTCTATGGCTACACCTTC.

The CDR3 DNA is TGTGCCAGCAGTACCTTGGCCCTTACAGATACGCAGTATTTT. Residues: CASSTLALTDTQYF. The rearrangement uses TRBV2 and TRBJ2-3; D gene ambiguous. This CDR3 contains 14 residues. Germline V CDR1 and CDR2: SNHLY, FYNNEI. With 5 bases removed from V and 3 bases from J, the gap between germline ends came to 12 bases. Filled out from reference TRBV2 and TRBJ2-3, the complete variable domain reads EPEVTQTPSHQVTQMGQEVILRCVPISNHLYFYWYRQILGQKVEFLVSFYNNEISEKSEIFDDQFSVERPDGSNFTLKIRSTKLEDSAMYFCASSTLALTDTQYFGPGTRLTVL.

A remark on this clone: One junction end does not reproduce the germline sequence, and a read error may be involved. This rearrangement joins TRBV6-5 to TRBJ1-2; D is possibly TRBD1 (5 bases). Looked up from germline, CDR1 is MNHEY and CDR2 is SVGAGI. The CDR3 consists of 13 residues. The CDR3 loop reads CASSLSRDYGYTF. The CDR3 coding sequence is TGTGCCAGCAGCCTTAGTCGGGACTACGGCTACACCTTC.

V and J are TRBV15 and TRBJ1-5; TRBD1 might be the D (5 bases). V was pared by 0 bases and J by 1 base, with 13 bases between. The CDR3 runs 17 residues. The V gene's germline CDR1 is LNHNV and CDR2 YYDKDF (reference sequence). The CDR3 spells CATSRDRVGGSNQPQHF. CDR3 sequence (DNA): TGTGCCACCAGCAGAGATAGGGTGGGGGGGAGCAATCAGCCCCAGCATTTT.

This chain connects TRBV5-6 to TRBJ2-3, with 7 nucleotides matching TRBD1. The CDR3 covers 16 residues. V shed 0 bases, J shed 6 bases, and the junction held 10 bases outside the gene matches. Germline lookup yields CDR1 SGHDT and CDR2 YYEEEE. In nucleotides, the CDR3 is TGTGCCAGCAGCTTGGTTGGACAGGCCCAGCGGGATACGCAGTATTTT. Translating it yields CASSLVGQAQRDTQYF.

In this sample, this clone turned up a few times. J is TRBJ1-1 and V is TRBV4-1; tentative D call: TRBD1 (5 bases). The ends were cut back, 6 bases at V and 1 base at J, with 15 bases in the middle. In germline, CDR1 is MGHRA, CDR2 YSYEKL. The CDR3 sequence is 15 residues long. CDR3 DNA sequence: TGCGCCAGCAGTCTCATCAGGGAAGGGAACACTGAAGCTTTCTTT. Encoded protein: CASSLIREGNTEAFF.

The J gene is TRBJ1-2, the V gene TRBV28; D is undetermined. CDR1 MDHEN and CDR2 SYDVKM come from the germline V gene. V was cut by 2 bases and J by 8 bases, with 12 bases left in between. The CDR3 loop spans 13 amino acids. For the CDR3, the DNA is TGTGCCAGCAGTTTACGAACCCAGAGGGGCTACACCTTC. Translating it yields CASSLRTQRGYTF.

V gene TRBV19 combines with J gene TRBJ2-7; perhaps TRBD1 as D (6 bases). Germline CDR1 and CDR2: LNHDA and SQIVND (reference sequence). V shed 5 bases and J shed 5 bases, with 19 bases lying between them. The CDR3 extends over 15 amino acids. DNA of the CDR3: TGTGCCAGTAGTTTGACACAGGGAACTCGAAACGAGCAGTACTTC. It translates to CASSLTQGTRNEQYF.

The V gene is TRBV5-1, the J gene TRBJ2-3; D possibly corresponds to TRBD2 (6 bases). This CDR3 has 15 amino acids. The V gene's germline CDR1 is SGHRS and CDR2 YFSETQ. The germline V and J ends were trimmed by 3 bases and 4 bases, with 15 bases remaining between them. For the CDR3, the DNA is TGCGCCAGCAGCTCGGGCCGGGGGATTGCAGATACGCAGTATTTT. Its translation is CASSSGRGIADTQYF.

The chain is built from TRBV27 and TRBJ2-7; 7 bases fit TRBD1. CDR1 and CDR2 (germline): MNHEY, SMNVEV (reference sequence). J gave up 4 bases and V 4 bases, and 10 bases lay outside the gene matches. The CDR3 totals 15 residues. The CDR3 nucleotides read TGTGCCAGCAGTTCCTTATCGTCGGACAGGTACGAGCAGTACGTC. Translation: CASSSLSSDRYEQYV.

A single count supports this clone. This chain uses TRBV27 with TRBJ1-4; TRBD1 agrees at 10 bases. Trimming removed 4 bases from V and 8 bases from J; junction bases left unmatched: 4. Germline assignment: CDR1 MNHEY and CDR2 SMNVEV (reference sequence). This CDR3 contains 14 residues. CDR3 bases: TGTGCCAGCAGTTGGGACAGGGGAGTCGAAAAACTGTTTTTT. It yields the protein CASSWDRGVEKLFF. Drawing the rest from reference TRBV27 and TRBJ1-4, the complete variable domain is EAQVTQNPRYLITVTGKKLTVTCSQNMNHEYMSWYRQDPGLGLRQIYYSMNVEVTDKGDVPEGYKVSRKEKRNFPLILESPSPNQTSLYFCASSWDRGVEKLFFGSGTQLSVL.

The V and J genes are TRBV5-1 and TRBJ2-1, with 7 bases identical to TRBD2. Germline CDR1 reads SGHRS; CDR2 reads YFSETQ. This CDR3 comprises 15 residues. V shed 1 base and J 6 bases; nucleotides not matched to a gene: 7. The CDR3 coding sequence is TGCGCCAGCAGCTTGTTTGCGGGAGTGGCCAATGAGCAGTTCTTC. This encodes CASSLFAGVANEQFF.

This chain connects TRBV7-6 to TRBJ2-1, with a weak D call TRBD2 (5 bases). The germline V and J ends were trimmed by 5 bases and 3 bases, with 17 bases remaining between them. The germline gives CDR1 SGHVS, CDR2 FNYEAQ. This CDR3 is 16 amino acids long. CDR3 sequence reads: CASSGRASPDYNEQFF. CDR3 DNA sequence: TGTGCCAGCAGCGGACGGGCTAGCCCCGACTACAATGAGCAGTTCTTC.

The chain combines TRBV7-9 with TRBJ2-3; no firm D call. Germline assignment: CDR1 SEHNR and CDR2 FQNEAQ (reference sequence). This CDR3 has 15 residues. V was pared by 2 bases and J by 0 bases, with 9 bases between. The CDR3 DNA is TGTGCCAGCAGCTTACGGTCGACTAGCACAGATACGCAGTATTTT. Translated: CASSLRSTSTDTQYF.

The chain employs TRBV5-6 and TRBJ2-3, with D perhaps TRBD2 (5 bases). Trimming took 0 bases from V and 13 from J, leaving 15 bases between them. CDR1 and CDR2 from the germline V gene are SGHDT and YYEEEE. This CDR3 is 13 amino acids long. The DNA for the CDR3 is TGTGCCAGCAGCTTGGGTACGACGGGGTGGGAGTATTTT. Its translation: CASSLGTTGWEYF.

The chain employs TRBV25-1 and TRBJ2-3; a possible D gene is TRBD2 (5 bases). The germline V and J ends were trimmed by 0 bases and 0 bases, with 13 bases remaining between them. The germline CDR1 and CDR2 sequences are MGHDK and SYGVNS. This CDR3 is 17 amino acids long. The CDR3 region is CASSEYKERRSTDTQYF. CDR3 nucleotide sequence: TGTGCCAGCAGTGAATATAAGGAGCGGAGGAGCACAGATACGCAGTATTTT.

The chain joins TRBV13 to TRBJ1-1; no reliable D call. The CDR3 has 13 residues. Germline V gene sequence: CDR1 PRHDT, CDR2 FYEKMQ (reference sequence). The V end was cut by 5 bases, the J end by 5 bases, with 12 bases between. The CDR3 region is CASSVERGTEAFF. CDR3 bases: TGTGCCAGCAGCGTAGAGAGAGGGACTGAAGCTTTCTTT.

This sequence joins TRBV10-3 and TRBJ2-7; a weak D match, TRBD1 (7 bases). Germline-derived CDR1 and CDR2 are ENHRY and SYGVKD. This CDR3 contains 13 residues. Trimming shortened V by 7 bases and J by 2 bases, and 12 bases separated the two germline ends. CDR3 loop: CAITAGQPYEQYF. The CDR3 DNA sequence: TGTGCCATCACCGCGGGACAGCCCTACGAGCAGTACTTC.